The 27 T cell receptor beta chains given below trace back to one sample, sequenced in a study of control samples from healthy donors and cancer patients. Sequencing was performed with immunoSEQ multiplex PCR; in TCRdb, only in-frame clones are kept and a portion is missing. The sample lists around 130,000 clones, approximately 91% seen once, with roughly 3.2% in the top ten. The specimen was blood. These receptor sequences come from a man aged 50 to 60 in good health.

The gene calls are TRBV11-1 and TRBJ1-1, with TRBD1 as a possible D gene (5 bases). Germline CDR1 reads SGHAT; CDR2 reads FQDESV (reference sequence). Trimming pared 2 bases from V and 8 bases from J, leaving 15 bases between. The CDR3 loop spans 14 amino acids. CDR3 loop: CASSLFGRDREAFF. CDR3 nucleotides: TGTGCCAGCAGCTTATTTGGAAGGGACCGAGAAGCTTTCTTT.

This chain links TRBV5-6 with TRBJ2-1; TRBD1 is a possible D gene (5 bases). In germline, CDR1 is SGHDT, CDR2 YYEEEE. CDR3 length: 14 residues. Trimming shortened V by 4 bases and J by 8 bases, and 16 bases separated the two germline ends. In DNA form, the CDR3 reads TGTGCCAGCAGCCAGAAGGGGCAGCCCCATGAGCAGTTCTTC. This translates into CASSQKGQPHEQFF.

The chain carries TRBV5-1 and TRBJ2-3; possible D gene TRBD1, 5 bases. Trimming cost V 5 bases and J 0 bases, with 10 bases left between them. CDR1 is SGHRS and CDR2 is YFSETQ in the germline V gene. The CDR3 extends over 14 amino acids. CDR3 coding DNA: TGCGCCAGCAGGACACAGGCTAGCACAGATACGCAGTATTTT. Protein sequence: CASRTQASTDTQYF.

This chain's CDR3 is CATSDSSGPKNYGYTF. The CDR3 nucleotides are TGTGCCACCAGTGATTCGTCAGGCCCTAAAAACTATGGCTACACCTTC. The V and J genes are TRBV24-1 and TRBJ1-2, with unresolved D. V shed 2 bases and J shed 2 bases, with 14 bases lying between them. This CDR3 is built from 16 residues. The germline gives CDR1 KGHDR, CDR2 SFDVKD.

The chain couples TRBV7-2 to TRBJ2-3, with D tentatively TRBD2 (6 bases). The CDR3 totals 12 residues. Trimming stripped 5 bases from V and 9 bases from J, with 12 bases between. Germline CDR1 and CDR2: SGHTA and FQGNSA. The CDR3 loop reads CASSHPRGTQYF. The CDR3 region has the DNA TGTGCCAGCAGCCATCCACGGGGGACGCAGTATTTT.

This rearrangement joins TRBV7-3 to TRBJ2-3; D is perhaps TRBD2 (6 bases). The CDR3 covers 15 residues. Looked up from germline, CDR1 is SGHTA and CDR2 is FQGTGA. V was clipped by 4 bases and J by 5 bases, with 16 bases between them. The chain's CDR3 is CASSYGTGGKDTQYF. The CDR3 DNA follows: TGTGCCAGCAGCTACGGGACTGGGGGTAAAGATACGCAGTATTTT.

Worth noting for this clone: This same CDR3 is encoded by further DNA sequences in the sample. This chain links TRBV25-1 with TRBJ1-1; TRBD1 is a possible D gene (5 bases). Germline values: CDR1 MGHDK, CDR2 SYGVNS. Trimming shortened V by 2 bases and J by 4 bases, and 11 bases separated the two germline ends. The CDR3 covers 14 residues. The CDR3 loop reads CASSERGGGTEAFF. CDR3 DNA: TGTGCCAGCAGTGAACGCGGGGGGGGCACTGAAGCTTTCTTT.

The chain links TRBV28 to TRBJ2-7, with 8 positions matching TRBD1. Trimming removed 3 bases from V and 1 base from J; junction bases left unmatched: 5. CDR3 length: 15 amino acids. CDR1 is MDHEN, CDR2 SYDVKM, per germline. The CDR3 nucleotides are TGTGCCAGCAGTTTTAGTCGGACAGGGTCCTACGAGCAGTACTTC. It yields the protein CASSFSRTGSYEQYF.

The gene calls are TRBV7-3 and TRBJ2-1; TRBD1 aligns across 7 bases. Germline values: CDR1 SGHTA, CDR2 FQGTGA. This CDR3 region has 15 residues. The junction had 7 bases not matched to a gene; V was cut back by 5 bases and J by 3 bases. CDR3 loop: CASSIDRAFYNEQFF. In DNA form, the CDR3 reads TGTGCCAGCAGCATTGACAGGGCCTTCTACAATGAGCAGTTCTTC.

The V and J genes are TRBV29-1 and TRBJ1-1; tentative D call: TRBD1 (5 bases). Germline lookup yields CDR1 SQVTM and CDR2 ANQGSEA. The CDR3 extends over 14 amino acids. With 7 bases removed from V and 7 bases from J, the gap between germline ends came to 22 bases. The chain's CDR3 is CSAARREGTGEAFF. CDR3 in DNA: TGCAGCGCCGCCCGTCGGGAAGGGACCGGTGAAGCTTTCTTT.

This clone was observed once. In DNA, the CDR3 is TGTGCCAGCAGACTTAATGGGTGGACTGAAGCTTTCTTT. Its protein is CASRLNGWTEAFF. This sequence joins TRBV27 and TRBJ1-1; D unresolved. V lost 6 bases, J lost 5 bases, and 13 bases lay in between. Germline V gene data show CDR1 as MNHEY and CDR2 as SMNVEV (reference sequence). The CDR3 has 13 residues.

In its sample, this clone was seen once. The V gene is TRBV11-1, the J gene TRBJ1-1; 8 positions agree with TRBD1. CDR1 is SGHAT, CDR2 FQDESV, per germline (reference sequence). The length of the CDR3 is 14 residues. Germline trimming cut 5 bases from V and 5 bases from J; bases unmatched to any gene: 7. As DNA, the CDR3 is TGTGCCAGCAGCGCAAGAAACAGGGGGACTGAAGCTTTCTTT. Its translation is CASSARNRGTEAFF.

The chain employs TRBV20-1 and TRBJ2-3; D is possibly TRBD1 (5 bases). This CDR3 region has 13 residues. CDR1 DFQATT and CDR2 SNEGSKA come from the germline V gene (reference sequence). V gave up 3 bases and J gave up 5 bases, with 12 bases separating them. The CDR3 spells CSASQGSEDTQYF. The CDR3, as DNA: TGCAGTGCTAGTCAGGGAAGCGAAGATACGCAGTATTTT.

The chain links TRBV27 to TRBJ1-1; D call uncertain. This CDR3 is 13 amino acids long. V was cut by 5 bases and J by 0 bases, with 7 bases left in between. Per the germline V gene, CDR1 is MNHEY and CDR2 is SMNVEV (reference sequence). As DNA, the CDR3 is TGTGCCAGCAGTCCCGGTATGAACACTGAAGCTTTCTTT. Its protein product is CASSPGMNTEAFF.

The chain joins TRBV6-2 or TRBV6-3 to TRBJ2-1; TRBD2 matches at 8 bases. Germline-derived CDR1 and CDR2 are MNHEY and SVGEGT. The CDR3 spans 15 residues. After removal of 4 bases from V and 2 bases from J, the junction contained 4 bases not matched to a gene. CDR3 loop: CASSLLAATYNEQFF. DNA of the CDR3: TGTGCCAGCAGTTTACTAGCGGCGACCTACAATGAGCAGTTCTTC.

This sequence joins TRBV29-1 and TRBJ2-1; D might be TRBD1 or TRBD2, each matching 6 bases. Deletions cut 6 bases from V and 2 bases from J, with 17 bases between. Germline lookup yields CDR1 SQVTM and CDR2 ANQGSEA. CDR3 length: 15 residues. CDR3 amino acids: CSVSEKGGPYNEQFF. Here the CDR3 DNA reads TGCAGCGTGAGTGAAAAGGGGGGCCCCTACAATGAGCAGTTCTTC.

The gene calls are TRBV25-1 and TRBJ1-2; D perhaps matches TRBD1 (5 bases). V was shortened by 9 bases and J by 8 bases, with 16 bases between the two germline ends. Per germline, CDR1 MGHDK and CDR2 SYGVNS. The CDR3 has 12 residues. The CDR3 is CASRLDSLGYTF. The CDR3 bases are TGTGCCAGTCGCCTCGACAGCCTGGGCTACACCTTC.

The CDR3 loop reads CASSQQGLRTDTQYF. CDR3 in DNA: TGTGCCAGCAGTCAACAGGGATTGCGCACAGATACGCAGTATTTT. The chain has TRBV28 and TRBJ2-3; a possible D gene is TRBD1 (6 bases). Trimming took off 5 bases at V and 1 base at J, with 13 bases between the two ends. Per germline, CDR1 MDHEN and CDR2 SYDVKM. This CDR3 contains 15 residues.

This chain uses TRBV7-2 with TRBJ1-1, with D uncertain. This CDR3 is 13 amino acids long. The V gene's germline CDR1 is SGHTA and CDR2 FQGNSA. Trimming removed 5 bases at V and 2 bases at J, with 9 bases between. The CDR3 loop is CASSGQLNTEAFF. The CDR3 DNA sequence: TGTGCCAGCAGCGGGCAACTAAACACTGAAGCTTTCTTT.

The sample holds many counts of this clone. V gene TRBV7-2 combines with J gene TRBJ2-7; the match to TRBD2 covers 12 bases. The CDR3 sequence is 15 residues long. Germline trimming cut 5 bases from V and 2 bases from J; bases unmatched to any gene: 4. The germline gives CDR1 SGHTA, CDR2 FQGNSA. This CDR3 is CASSTRTSGAYEQYF. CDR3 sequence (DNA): TGTGCCAGCAGCACAAGGACTAGCGGGGCCTACGAGCAGTACTTC.

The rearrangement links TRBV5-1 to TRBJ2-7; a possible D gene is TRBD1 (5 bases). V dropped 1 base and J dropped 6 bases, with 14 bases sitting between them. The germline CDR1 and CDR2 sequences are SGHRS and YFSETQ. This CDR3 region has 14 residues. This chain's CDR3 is CASSLMGPQGEQYF. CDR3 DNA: TGCGCCAGCAGCTTGATGGGCCCTCAGGGCGAGCAGTACTTC.

The CDR3 loop is CASSYSLDYSNYEQYF. DNA of the CDR3: TGTGCCAGCAGTTACTCGCTAGATTACTCGAATTACGAGCAGTACTTC. The chain joins TRBV6-5 to TRBJ2-7; D is ambiguous. Trimming stripped 0 bases from V and 4 bases from J, with 16 bases between. This CDR3 contains 16 residues. Per the germline V gene, CDR1 is MNHEY and CDR2 is SVGAGI.

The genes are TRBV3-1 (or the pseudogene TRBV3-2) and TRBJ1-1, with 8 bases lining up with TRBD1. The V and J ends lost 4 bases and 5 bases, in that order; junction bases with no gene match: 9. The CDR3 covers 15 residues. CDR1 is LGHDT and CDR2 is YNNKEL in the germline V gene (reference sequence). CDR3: CASSLAGTGSTEAFF. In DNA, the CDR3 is TGTGCCAGCAGCCTGGCCGGGACAGGTAGTACTGAAGCTTTCTTT.

The CDR3 bases are TGTGCCAGCAGCCCAGGGCGAGCGAACACTGAAGCTTTCTTT. Translated, it gives CASSPGRANTEAFF. V is TRBV11-1 and J is TRBJ1-1, with D possibly being TRBD1 (5 bases). V lost 5 bases to trimming and J lost 1 base, with 11 bases between them. The CDR3 has 14 residues. The V gene's germline CDR1 is SGHAT and CDR2 FQDESV (reference sequence).

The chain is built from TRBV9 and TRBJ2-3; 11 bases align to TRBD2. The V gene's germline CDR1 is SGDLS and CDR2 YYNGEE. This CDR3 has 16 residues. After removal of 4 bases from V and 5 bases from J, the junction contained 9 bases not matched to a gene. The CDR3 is CASSSRLAGSGDTQYF. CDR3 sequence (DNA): TGTGCCAGCAGCTCCCGACTAGCGGGGTCGGGAGATACGCAGTATTTT.

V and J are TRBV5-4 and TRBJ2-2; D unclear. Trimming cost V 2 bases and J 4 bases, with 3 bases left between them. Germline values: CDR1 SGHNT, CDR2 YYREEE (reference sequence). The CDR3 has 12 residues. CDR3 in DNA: TGTGCCAGCAGCTTTGTCACCGGGGAGCTGTTTTTT. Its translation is CASSFVTGELFF.

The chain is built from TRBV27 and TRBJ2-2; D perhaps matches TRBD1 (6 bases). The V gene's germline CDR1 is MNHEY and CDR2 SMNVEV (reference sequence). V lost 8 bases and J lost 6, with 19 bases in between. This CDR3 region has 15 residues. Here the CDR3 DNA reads TGTGCCAGCCAAGGGGGAGAGCCGGGCGCCGGGGAGCTGTTTTTT. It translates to CASQGGEPGAGELFF.